This entry lists 10 T cell receptor beta chains sequenced from one sample in a study of cytomegalovirus exposure and HLA in healthy donors. The PCR ran on 60 Vbeta and 13 Jbeta primers. Clones were read by immunoSEQ multiplex PCR, and TCRdb kept only the in-frame ones, dropping some. This table has over 95,000 clones, over 65% appearing once. The specimen sequenced was PBMCs. The receptors were sampled from a female donor in good health and CMV-seronegative.

This sequence joins TRBV6-4 and TRBJ2-3; D may be TRBD2 (5 bases). The CDR3 has 14 amino acids. Deletions cut 3 bases from V and 6 bases from J, with 13 bases between. CDR1 is MRHNA and CDR2 is SNTAGT in the germline V gene. The CDR3 nucleotides are TGTGCCAGCAGTGAGAACCCGGGATCGGATACGCAGTATTTT. It specifies CASSENPGSDTQYF.

This clone was observed a handful of times. This sequence joins TRBV6-1 and TRBJ1-4; D gene ambiguous. Trimming removed 6 bases at V and 8 bases at J, with 19 bases between. The CDR3 runs to 15 residues. Germline V CDR1 and CDR2: MNHNS, SASEGT. Written as DNA, the CDR3 is TGTGCCAGCAGACCAAGTACGGGTCTAAACGAAAAACTGTTTTTT. It specifies CASRPSTGLNEKLFF.

V usage is TRBV2 and J usage is TRBJ1-2; D possibly corresponds to TRBD1 (6 bases). The CDR3 sequence is 12 residues long. The V and J ends lost 6 bases and 4 bases respectively, with 9 bases between them. CDR1 and CDR2 from the germline V gene are SNHLY and FYNNEI. The CDR3 reads CASRGGVYGYTF. DNA for the CDR3: TGTGCCAGCAGAGGGGGAGTCTATGGCTACACCTTC. The full variable domain, with the rest looked up from reference TRBV2 and TRBJ1-2, is EPEVTQTPSHQVTQMGQEVILRCVPISNHLYFYWYRQILGQKVEFLVSFYNNEISEKSEIFDDQFSVERPDGSNFTLKIRSTKLEDSAMYFCASRGGVYGYTFGSGTRLTVV.

The chain joins TRBV27 to TRBJ2-2; D is unclear. CDR3 length equals 14 residues. Germline-derived CDR1 and CDR2 are MNHEY and SMNVEV (reference sequence). V shed 7 bases and J shed 1 base, with 10 bases lying between them. The CDR3 region has the DNA TGTGCCAGCAACCAAGACAAGAACACCGGGGAGCTGTTTTTT. It yields the protein CASNQDKNTGELFF.

This rearrangement joins TRBV14 to TRBJ1-2; D might be TRBD1 (6 bases). CDR1 and CDR2 (germline): SGHDN, FVKESK. The CDR3 consists of 13 residues. The V and J ends lost 6 bases and 3 bases respectively, with 11 bases between them. The CDR3 protein is CASSNYRDYGYTF. The CDR3, as DNA: TGTGCCAGCAGTAACTACAGGGACTATGGCTACACCTTC.

The chain recombines TRBV15 with TRBJ2-1; 11 bases map to TRBD2. Germline V lookup: CDR1 LNHNV, CDR2 YYDKDF (reference sequence). J was trimmed by 4 bases and V by 4 bases; bases with no gene match: 3. The CDR3 has 15 residues. Written as DNA, the CDR3 is TGTGCCACCAGCACCCGGACTAGCGGGTACAATGAGCAGTTCTTC. Translated, it gives CATSTRTSGYNEQFF.

Here the CDR3 DNA reads TGTGCCAGCAGACAACAGATCACTGAAGCTTTCTTT. Translating it yields CASRQQITEAFF. The chain is built from TRBV28 and TRBJ1-1, with D hard to call. Germline V lookup: CDR1 MDHEN, CDR2 SYDVKM. The CDR3 has 12 residues. Between the trimmed V and J ends, which lost 6 bases and 4 bases, there was a span of 9 bases.

This chain joins TRBV19 and TRBJ1-2; 8 nucleotides agree with TRBD1. Germline-derived CDR1 and CDR2 are LNHDA and SQIVND (reference sequence). V lost 3 bases and J lost 5; bases outside the gene matches: 14. The CDR3 runs to 17 residues. The CDR3 DNA sequence: TGTGCCAGTAGTATTGAAGGGACAGGTTTTTCCGGGTATGGCTACACCTTC. Residues: CASSIEGTGFSGYGYTF.

The chain recombines TRBV11-2 with TRBJ1-1; D remains ambiguous. V shed 5 bases and J shed 5 bases, with 6 bases lying between them. The CDR3 runs 11 residues. CDR1 is SGHAT, CDR2 FQNNGV, per germline. The CDR3 coding sequence is TGTGCCAGCAGCGAGTTTACTGAAGCTTTCTTT. Its translation is CASSEFTEAFF. Supplemented by reference TRBV11-2 and TRBJ1-1, the full variable domain reads EAGVAQSPRYKIIEKRQSVAFWCNPISGHATLYWYQQILGQGPKLLIQFQNNGVVDDSQLPKDRFSAERLKGVDSTLKIQPAKLEDSAVYLCASSEFTEAFFGQGTRLTVV.

The rearrangement joins TRBV15 to TRBJ1-1; maybe TRBD1 (6 bases). Trimming pared 2 bases from V and 4 bases from J, leaving 14 bases between. CDR1 is LNHNV, CDR2 YYDKDF, per germline (reference sequence). The length of the CDR3 is 15 residues. Here the CDR3 reads CATSRYREGSTEAFF. CDR3 sequence (DNA): TGTGCCACCAGCAGATACAGGGAGGGGAGCACTGAAGCTTTCTTT.